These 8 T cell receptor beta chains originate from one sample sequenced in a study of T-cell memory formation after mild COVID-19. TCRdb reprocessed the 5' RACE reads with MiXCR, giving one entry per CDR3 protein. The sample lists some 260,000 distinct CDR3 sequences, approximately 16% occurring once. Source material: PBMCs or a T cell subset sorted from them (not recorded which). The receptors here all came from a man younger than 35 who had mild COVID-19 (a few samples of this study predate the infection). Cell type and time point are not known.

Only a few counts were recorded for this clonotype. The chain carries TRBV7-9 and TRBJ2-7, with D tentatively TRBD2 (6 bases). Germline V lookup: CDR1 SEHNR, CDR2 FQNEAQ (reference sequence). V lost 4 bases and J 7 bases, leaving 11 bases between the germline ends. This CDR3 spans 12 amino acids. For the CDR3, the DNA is TGTGCCAGCAGCTCCACCGGGAGAGAGCAGTACTTC. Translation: CASSSTGREQYF. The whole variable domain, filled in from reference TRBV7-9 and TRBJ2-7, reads DTGVSQNPRHKITKRGQNVTFRCDPISEHNRLYWYRQTLGQGPEFLTYFQNEAQLEKSRLLSDRFSAERPKGSFSTLEIQRTEQGDSAMYLCASSSTGREQYFGPGTRLTVT.

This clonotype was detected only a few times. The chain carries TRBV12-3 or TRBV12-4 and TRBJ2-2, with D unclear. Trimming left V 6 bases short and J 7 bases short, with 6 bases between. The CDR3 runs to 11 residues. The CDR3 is CASSPVGELFF. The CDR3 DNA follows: TGTGCCAGCAGCCCGGTCGGGGAGCTGTTTTTT.

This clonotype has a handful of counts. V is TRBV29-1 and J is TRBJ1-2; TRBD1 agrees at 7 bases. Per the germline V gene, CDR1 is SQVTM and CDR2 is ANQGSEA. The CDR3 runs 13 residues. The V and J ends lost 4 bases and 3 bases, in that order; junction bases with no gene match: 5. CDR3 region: CSVVRGRDYGYTF. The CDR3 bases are TGCAGCGTTGTAAGGGGGCGCGACTATGGCTACACCTTC.

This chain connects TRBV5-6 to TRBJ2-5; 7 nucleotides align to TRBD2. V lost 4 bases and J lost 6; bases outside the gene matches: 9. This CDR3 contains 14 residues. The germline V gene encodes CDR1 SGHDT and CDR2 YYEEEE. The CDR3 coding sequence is TGTGCCAGCAGCCGCCAACTAGCGAGCCAGACCCAGTACTTC. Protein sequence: CASSRQLASQTQYF.

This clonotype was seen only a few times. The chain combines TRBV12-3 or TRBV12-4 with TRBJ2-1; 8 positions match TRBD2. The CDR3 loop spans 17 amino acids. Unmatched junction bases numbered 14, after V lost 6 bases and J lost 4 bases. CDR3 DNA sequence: TGTGCCAGCAGCCTGACTCCTACGGGGGGGATATACAATGAGCAGTTCTTC. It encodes CASSLTPTGGIYNEQFF.

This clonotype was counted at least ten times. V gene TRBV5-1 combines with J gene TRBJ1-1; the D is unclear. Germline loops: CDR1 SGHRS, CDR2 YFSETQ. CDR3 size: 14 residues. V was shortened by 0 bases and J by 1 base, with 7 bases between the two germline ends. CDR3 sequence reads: CASSLDPPNTEAFF. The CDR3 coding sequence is TGCGCCAGCAGCTTGGACCCACCGAACACTGAAGCTTTCTTT.

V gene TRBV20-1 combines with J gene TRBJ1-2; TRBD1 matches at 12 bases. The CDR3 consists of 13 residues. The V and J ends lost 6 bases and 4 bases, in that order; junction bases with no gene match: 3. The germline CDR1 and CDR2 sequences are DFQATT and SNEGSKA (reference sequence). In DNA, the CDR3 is TGCAGTGCCGGGACAGGGGGCGGCTATGGCTACACCTTC. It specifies CSAGTGGGYGYTF.

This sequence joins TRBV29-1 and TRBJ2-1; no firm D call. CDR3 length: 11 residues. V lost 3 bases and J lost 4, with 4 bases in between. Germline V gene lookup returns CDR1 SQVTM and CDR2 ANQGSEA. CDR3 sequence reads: CSVERYNEQFF. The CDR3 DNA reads TGCAGCGTTGAGAGGTACAATGAGCAGTTCTTC.